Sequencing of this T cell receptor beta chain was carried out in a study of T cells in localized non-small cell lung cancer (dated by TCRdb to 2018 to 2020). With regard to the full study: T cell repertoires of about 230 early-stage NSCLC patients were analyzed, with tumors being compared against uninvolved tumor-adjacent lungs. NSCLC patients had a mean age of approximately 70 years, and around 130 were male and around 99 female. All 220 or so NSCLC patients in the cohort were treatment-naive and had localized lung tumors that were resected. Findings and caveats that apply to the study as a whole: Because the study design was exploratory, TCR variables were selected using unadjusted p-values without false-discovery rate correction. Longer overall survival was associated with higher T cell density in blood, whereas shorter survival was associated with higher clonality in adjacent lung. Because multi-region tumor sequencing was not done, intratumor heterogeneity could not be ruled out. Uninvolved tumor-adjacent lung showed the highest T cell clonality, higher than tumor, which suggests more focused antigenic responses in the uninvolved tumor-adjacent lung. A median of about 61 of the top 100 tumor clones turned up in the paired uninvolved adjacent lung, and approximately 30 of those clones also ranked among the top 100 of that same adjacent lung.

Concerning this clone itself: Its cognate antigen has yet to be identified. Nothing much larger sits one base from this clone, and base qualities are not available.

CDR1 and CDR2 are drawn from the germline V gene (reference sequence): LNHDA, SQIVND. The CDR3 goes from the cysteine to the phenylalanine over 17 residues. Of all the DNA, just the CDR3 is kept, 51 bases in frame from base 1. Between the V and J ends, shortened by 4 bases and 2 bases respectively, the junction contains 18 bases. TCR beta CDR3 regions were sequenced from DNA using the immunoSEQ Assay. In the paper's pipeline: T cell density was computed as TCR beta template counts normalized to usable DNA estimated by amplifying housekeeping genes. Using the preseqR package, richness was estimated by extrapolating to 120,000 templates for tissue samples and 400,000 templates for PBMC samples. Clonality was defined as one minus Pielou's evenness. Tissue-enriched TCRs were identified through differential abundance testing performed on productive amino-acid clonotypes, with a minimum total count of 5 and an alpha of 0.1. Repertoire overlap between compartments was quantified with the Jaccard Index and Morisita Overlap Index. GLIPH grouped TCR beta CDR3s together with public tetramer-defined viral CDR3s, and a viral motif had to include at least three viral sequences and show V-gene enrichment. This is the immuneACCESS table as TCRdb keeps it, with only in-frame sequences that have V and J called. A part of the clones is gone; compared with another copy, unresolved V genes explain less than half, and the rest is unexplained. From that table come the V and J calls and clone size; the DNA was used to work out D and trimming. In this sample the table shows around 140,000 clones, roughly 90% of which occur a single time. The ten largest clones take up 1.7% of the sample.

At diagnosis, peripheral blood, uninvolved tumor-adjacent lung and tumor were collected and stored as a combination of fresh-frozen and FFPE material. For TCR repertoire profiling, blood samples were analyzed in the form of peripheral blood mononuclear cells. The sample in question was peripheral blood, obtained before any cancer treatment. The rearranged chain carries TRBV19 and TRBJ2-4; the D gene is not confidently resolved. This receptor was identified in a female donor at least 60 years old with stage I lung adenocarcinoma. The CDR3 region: CASSSEVARPPKNIQYF. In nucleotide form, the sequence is TGTGCCAGTAGTAGCGAGGTCGCCCGACCACCCAAAAACATTCAGTACTTC.